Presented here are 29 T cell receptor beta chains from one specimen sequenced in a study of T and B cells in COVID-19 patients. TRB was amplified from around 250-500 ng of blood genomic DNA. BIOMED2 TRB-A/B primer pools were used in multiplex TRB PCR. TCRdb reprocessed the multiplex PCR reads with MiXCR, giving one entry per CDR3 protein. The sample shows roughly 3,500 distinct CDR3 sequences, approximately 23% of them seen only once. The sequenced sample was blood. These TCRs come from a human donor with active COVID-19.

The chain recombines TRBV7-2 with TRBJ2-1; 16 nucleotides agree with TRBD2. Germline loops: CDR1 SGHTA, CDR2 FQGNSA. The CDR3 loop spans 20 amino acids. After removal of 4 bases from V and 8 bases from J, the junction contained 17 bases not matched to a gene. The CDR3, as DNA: TGTGCCAGCAGCTCTTATGGAAGGGGGACTAGCGGGGGGGCCAGCCATGAGCAGTTCTTC. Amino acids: CASSSYGRGTSGGASHEQFF.

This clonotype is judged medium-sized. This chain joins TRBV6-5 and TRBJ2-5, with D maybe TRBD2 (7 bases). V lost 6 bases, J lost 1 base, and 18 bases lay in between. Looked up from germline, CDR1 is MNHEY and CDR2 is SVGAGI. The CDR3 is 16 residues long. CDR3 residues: CASSSGLAGAQETQYF. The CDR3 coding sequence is TGTGCCAGCAGCTCTGGACTGGCGGGGGCCCAAGAGACCCAGTACTTC.

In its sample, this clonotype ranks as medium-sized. CDR3 sequence reads: CAWSGYAGQGLDYGYTF. The CDR3 nucleotides read TGTGCCTGGAGTGGTTACGCGGGACAGGGATTGGACTATGGCTACACCTTC. The chain uses TRBV30 and TRBJ1-2, with 9 nucleotides matching TRBD1. The J segment lost 3 bases and the V segment lost 1 base, leaving 12 bases of the junction unmatched. The CDR3 extends over 17 amino acids. Per the germline V gene, CDR1 is GTSNPN and CDR2 is SVGIG (reference sequence).

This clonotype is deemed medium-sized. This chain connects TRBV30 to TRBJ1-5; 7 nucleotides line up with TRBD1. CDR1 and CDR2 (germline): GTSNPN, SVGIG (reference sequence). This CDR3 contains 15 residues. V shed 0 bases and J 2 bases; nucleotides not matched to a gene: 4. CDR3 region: CAWSVQGPGNQPQHF. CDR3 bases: TGTGCCTGGAGTGTACAGGGGCCGGGCAATCAGCCCCAGCATTTT.

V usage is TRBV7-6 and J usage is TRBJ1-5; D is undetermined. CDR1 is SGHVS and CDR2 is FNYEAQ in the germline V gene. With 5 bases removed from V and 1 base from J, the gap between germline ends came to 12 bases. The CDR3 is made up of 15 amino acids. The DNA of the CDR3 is TGTGCCAGCAGCCCTGAGATGGGGAGCAATCAGCCCCAGCATTTT. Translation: CASSPEMGSNQPQHF.

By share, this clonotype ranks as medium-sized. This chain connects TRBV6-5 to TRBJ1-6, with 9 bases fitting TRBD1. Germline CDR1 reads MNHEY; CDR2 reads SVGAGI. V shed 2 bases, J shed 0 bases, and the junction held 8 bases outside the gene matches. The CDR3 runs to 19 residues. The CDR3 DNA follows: TGTGCCAGCAGTTACCAGGGACAGGGCTTTAGCTCCTATAATTCACCCCTCCACTTT. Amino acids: CASSYQGQGFSSYNSPLHF.

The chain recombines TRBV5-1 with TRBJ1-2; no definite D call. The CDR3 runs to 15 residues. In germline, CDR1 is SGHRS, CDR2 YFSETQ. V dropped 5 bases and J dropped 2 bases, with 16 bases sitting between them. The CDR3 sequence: CASRPQMAVNYGYTF. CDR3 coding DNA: TGCGCCAGCAGACCCCAGATGGCGGTAAACTATGGCTACACCTTC.

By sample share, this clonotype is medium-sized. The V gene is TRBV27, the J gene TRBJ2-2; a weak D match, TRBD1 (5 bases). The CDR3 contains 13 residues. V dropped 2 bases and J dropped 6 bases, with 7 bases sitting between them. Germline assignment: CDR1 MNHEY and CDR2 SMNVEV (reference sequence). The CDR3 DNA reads TGTGCCAGCAGTTTAAGGGGTCCCGGGGAGCTGTTTTTT. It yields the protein CASSLRGPGELFF.

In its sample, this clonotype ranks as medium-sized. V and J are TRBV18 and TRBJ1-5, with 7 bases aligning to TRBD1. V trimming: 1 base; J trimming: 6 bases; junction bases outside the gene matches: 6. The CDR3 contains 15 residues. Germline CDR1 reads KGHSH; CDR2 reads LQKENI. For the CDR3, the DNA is TGTGCCAGCTCACCACAAGACAGGGTCGCTCAGCCCCAGCATTTT. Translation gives CASSPQDRVAQPQHF.

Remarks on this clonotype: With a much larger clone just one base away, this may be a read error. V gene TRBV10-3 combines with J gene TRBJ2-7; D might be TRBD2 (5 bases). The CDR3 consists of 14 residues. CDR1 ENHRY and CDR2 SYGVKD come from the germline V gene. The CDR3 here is CAIRSTGGSFEQYF. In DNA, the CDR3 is TGTGCCATCAGGTCCACCGGCGGGTCCTTCGAGCAGTACTTC.

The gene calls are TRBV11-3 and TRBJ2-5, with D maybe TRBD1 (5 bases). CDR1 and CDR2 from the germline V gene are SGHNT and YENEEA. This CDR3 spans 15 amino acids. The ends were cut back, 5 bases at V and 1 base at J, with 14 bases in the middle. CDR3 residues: CASSHRDRGQETQYF. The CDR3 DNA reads TGTGCCAGCAGCCACCGTGACAGAGGCCAAGAGACCCAGTACTTC.

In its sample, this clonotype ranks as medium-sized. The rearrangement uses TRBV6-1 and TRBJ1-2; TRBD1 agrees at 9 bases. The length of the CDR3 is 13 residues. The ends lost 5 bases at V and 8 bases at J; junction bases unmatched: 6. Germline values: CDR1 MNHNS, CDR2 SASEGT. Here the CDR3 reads CASSTGQGSGYTF. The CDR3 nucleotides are TGTGCCAGCAGTACCGGACAGGGGAGCGGCTACACCTTC.

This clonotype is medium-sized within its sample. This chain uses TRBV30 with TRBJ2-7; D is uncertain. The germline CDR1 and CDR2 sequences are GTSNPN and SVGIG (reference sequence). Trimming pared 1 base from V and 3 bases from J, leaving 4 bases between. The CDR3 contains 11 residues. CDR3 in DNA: TGTGCCTGGAGTGGAAACTACGAGCAGTACTTC. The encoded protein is CAWSGNYEQYF.

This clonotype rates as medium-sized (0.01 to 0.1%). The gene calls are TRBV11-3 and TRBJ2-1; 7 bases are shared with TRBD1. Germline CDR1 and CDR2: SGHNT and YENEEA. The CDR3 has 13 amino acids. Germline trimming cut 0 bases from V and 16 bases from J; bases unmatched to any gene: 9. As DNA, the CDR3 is TGTGCCAGCAGCTTAGATCTCTGGACAGGCCAATTCTTC. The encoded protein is CASSLDLWTGQFF.

The CDR3 protein is CSAREPITPYNSPLHF. The CDR3 region has the DNA TGCAGTGCTAGAGAGCCGATCACGCCATATAATTCACCCCTCCACTTT. The chain recombines TRBV20-1 with TRBJ1-6; D not certain. Germline CDR1 DFQATT, CDR2 SNEGSKA (reference sequence). Deletions cut 0 bases from V and 4 bases from J, with 13 bases between. This CDR3 region has 16 residues.

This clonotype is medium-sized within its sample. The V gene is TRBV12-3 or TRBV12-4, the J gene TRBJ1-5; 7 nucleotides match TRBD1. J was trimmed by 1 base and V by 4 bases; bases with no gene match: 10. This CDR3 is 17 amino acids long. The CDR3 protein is CASSWGTEVGSNQPQHF. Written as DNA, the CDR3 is TGTGCCAGCAGTTGGGGGACAGAGGTGGGGAGCAATCAGCCCCAGCATTTT.

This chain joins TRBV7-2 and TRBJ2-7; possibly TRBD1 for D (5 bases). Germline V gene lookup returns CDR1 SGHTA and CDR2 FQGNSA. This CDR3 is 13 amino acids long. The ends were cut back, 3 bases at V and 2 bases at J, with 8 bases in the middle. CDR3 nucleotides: TGTGCCAGCAGCTTCCAGGGTACCTACGAGCAGTACTTC. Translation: CASSFQGTYEQYF.

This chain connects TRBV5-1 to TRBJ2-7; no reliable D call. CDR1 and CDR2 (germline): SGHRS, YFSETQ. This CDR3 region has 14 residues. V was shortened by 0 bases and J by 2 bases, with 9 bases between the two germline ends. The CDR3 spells CASSLGQVAYEQYF. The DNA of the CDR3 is TGCGCCAGCAGCTTGGGCCAGGTGGCCTACGAGCAGTACTTC.

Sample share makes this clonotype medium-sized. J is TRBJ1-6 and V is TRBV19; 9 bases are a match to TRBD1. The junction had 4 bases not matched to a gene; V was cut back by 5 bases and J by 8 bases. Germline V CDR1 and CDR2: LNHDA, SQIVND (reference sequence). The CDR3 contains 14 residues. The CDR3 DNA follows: TGTGCCAGTAGTCCGGGACAGGGATATTCACCCCTCCACTTT. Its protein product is CASSPGQGYSPLHF.

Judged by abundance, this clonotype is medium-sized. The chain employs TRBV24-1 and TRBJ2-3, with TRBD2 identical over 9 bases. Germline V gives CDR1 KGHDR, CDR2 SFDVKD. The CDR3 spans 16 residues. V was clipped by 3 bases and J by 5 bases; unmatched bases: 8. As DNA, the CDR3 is TGTGCCACCAGTGATCCGGGACTAGCACAAGGAGATACGCAGTATTTT. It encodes CATSDPGLAQGDTQYF.

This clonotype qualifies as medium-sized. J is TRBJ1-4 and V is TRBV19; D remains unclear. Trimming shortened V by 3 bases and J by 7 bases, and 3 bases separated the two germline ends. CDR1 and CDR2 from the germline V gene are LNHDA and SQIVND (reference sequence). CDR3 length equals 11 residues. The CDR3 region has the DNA TGTGCCAGTAGTATCGGTGAAAAACTGTTTTTT. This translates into CASSIGEKLFF. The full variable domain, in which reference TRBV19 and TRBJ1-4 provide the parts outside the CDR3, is DGGITQSPKYLFRKEGQNVTLSCEQNLNHDAMYWYRQDPGQGLRLIYYSQIVNDFQKGDIAEGYSVSREKKESFPLTVTSAQKNPTAFYLCASSIGEKLFFGSGTQLSVL.

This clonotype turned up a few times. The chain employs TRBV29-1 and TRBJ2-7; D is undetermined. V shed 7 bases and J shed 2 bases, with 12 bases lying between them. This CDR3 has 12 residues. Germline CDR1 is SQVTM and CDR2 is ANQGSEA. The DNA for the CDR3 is TGCAGCGCCCTCCCGATCACCTACGAGCAGTACTTC. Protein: CSALPITYEQYF.

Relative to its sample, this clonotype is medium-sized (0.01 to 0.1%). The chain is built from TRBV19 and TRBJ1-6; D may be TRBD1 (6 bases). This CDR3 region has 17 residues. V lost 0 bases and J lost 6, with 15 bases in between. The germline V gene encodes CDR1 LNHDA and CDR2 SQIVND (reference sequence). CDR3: CASSIDLGQRRNSPLHF. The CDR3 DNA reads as TGTGCCAGTAGTATAGATCTTGGACAGCGACGTAATTCACCCCTCCACTTT.

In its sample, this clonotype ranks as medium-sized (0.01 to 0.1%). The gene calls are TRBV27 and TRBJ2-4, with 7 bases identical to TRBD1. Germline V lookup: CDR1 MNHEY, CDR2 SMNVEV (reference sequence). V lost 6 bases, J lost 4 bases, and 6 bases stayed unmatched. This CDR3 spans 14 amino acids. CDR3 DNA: TGTGCCAGCAGCCCGGGACAGCCGAAAAACATTCAGTACTTC. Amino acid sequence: CASSPGQPKNIQYF.

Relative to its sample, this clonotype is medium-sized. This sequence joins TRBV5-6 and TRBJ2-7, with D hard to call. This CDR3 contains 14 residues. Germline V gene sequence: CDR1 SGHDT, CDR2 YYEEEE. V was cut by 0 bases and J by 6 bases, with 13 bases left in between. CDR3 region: CASSLGLLTSEQYF. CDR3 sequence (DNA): TGTGCCAGCAGCTTGGGACTTCTTACCTCCGAGCAGTACTTC.

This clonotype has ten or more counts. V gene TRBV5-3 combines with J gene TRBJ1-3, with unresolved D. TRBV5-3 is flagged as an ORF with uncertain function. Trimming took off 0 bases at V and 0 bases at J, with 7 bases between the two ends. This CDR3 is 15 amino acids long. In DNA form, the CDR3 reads TGTGCCAGAAGCTTGGTGGACCGCTCTGGAAACACCATATATTTT. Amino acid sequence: CARSLVDRSGNTIYF.

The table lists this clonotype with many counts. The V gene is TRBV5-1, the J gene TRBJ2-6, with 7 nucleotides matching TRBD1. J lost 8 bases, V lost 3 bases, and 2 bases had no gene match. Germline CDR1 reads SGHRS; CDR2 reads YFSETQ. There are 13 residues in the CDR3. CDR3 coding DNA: TGCGCCAGCAGCTCACAGGGGACCAACGTCCTGACTTTC. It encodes CASSSQGTNVLTF.

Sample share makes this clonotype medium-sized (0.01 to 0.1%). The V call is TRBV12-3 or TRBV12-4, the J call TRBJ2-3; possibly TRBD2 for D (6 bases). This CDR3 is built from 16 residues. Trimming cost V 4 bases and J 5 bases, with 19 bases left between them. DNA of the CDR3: TGTGCCAGCAGTTACCAACGCGGGGCAGGAGGAGATACGCAGTATTTT. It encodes CASSYQRGAGGDTQYF.

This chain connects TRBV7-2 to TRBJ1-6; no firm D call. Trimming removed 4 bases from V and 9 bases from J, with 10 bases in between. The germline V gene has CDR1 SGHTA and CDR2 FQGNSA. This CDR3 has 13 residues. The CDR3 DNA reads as TGTGCCAGCAGCTGGACGGCGGGTTCACCCCTCCACTTT. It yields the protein CASSWTAGSPLHF.